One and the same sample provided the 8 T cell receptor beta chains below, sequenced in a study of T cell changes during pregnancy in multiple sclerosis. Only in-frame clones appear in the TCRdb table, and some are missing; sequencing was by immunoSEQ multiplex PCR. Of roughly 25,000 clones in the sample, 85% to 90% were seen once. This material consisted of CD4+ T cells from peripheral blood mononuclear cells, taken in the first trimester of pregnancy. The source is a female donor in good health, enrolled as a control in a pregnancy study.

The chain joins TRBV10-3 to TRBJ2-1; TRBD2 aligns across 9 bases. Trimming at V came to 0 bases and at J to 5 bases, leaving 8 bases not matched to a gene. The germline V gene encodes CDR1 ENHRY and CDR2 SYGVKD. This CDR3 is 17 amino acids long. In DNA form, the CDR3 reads TGTGCCATCAGTGAGTCTAGGCGGGAGGGAGAAGACAATGAGCAGTTCTTC. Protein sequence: CAISESRREGEDNEQFF.

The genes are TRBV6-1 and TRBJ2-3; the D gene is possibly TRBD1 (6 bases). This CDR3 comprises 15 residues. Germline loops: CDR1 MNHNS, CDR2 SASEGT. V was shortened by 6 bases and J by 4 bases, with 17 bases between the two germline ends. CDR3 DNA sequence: TGTGCCAGCAGATCTGCAGGGGATCGTGCAGATACGCAGTATTTT. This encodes CASRSAGDRADTQYF.

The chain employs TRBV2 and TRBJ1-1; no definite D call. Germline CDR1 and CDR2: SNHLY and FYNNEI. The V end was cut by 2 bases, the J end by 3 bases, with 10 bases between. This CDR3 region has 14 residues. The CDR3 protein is CASSEPRGYTEAFF. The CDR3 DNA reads TGTGCCAGCAGTGAACCAAGAGGGTACACTGAAGCTTTCTTT.

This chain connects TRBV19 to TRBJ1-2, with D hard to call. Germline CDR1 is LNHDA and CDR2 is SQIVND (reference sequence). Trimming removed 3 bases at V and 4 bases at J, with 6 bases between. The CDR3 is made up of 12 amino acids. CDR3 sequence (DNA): TGTGCCAGTAGTATCTCCAGCTATGGCTACACCTTC. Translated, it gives CASSISSYGYTF.

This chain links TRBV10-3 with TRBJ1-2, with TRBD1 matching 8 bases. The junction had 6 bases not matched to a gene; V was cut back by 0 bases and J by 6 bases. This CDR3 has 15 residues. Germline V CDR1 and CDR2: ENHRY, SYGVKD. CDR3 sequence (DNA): TGTGCCATCAGTGAGTCGGGAGGACAGGGTGATGGCTACACCTTC. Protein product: CAISESGGQGDGYTF.

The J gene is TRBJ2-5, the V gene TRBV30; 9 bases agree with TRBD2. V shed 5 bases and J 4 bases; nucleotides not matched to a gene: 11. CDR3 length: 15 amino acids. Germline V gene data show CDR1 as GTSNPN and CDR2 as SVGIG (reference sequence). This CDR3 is CAWGPGLAGRETQYF. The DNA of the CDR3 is TGTGCCTGGGGGCCGGGGCTAGCGGGACGAGAGACCCAGTACTTC.

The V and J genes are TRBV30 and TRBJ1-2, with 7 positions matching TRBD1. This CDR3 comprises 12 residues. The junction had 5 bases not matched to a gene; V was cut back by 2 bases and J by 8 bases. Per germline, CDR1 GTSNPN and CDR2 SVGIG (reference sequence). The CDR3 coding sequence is TGTGCCTGGAGTCCAGGGGGTTGGGGCTACACCTTC. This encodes CAWSPGGWGYTF.

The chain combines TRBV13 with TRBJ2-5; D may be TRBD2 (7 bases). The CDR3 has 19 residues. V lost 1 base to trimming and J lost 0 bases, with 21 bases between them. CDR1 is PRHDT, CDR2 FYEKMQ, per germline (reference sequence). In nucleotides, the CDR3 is TGTGCCAGCAGCTTAGCCGTAGCCGCCGGGGGGCAAAACCAAGAGACCCAGTACTTC. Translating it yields CASSLAVAAGGQNQETQYF.